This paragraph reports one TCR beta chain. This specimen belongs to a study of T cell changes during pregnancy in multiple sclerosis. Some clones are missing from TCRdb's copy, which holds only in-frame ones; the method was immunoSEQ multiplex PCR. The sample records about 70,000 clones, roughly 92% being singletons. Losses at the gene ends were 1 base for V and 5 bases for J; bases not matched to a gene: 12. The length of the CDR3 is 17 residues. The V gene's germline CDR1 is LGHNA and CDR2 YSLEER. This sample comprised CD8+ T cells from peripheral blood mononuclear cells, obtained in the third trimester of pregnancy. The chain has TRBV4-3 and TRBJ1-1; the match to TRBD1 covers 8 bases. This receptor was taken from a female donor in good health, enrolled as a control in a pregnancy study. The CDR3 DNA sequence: TGCGCCAGCAGCCAAGGGCCCCGGACAGGGTTAGGGACTGAAGCTTTCTTT. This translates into CASSQGPRTGLGTEAFF.